These 17 T cell receptor beta chains were sequenced from one sample in a study of human T cells and chemical hapten exposure. Regarding time point: patch test 3, about 24 weeks after DPC sensitization. Treatment in this sample: therapeutic diphenylcyclopropenone sensitization with weekly scalp DPC. TCRdb reprocessed the RACE reads with MiXCR, giving one entry per CDR3 protein. The sample shows around 200,000 distinct CDR3 sequences, about 25% of them seen only once. Here the sequenced sample was whole blood, taken in connection with sensitization to the hapten diphenylcyclopropenone (DPC). These receptors were collected from a woman between 40 and 50 years old with alopecia areata. Some clones in this sample may be carry-over from other donors' samples.

This clonotype has only a few counts. The chain employs TRBV5-1 and TRBJ2-7; no reliable D call. Germline V lookup: CDR1 SGHRS, CDR2 YFSETQ. This CDR3 is 13 amino acids long. V lost 1 base to trimming and J lost 2 bases, with 7 bases between them. CDR3 nucleotides: TGCGCCAGCAGCTTGAGCCTAGCCTACGAGCAGTACTTC. Its translation: CASSLSLAYEQYF.

The chain employs TRBV10-3 and TRBJ2-7; 11 nucleotides align to TRBD2. V gave up 2 bases and J gave up 1 base; unmatched junction bases: 1. The germline gives CDR1 ENHRY, CDR2 SYGVKD. The CDR3 is 15 amino acids. CDR3 in DNA: TGTGCCATCAGTGAGGTAGCGGGAGGGTCCTACGAGCAGTACTTC. This translates into CAISEVAGGSYEQYF.

This clonotype came up many times. The rearrangement links TRBV4-1 to TRBJ2-1, with D unresolved. The CDR3 runs to 13 residues. V lost 0 bases to trimming and J lost 8 bases, with 8 bases between them. Germline V gene lookup returns CDR1 MGHRA and CDR2 YSYEKL. CDR3 amino acids: CASSQEGNDEQFF. The CDR3 DNA reads as TGCGCCAGCAGCCAAGAGGGGAACGATGAGCAGTTCTTC.

In this sample, this clonotype turned up a few times. The chain joins TRBV28 to TRBJ2-1; 7 nucleotides line up with TRBD1. This CDR3 is 14 amino acids long. Unmatched junction bases numbered 7, after V lost 7 bases and J lost 4 bases. Germline V gene data show CDR1 as MDHEN and CDR2 as SYDVKM. The chain's CDR3 is CASNPGTAYNEQFF. The DNA for the CDR3 is TGTGCCAGCAACCCCGGGACAGCATACAATGAGCAGTTCTTC.

J is TRBJ2-2 and V is TRBV9; 8 bases line up with TRBD2. Germline V lookup: CDR1 SGDLS, CDR2 YYNGEE. The CDR3 extends over 17 amino acids. V was clipped by 0 bases and J by 6 bases; unmatched bases: 10. The CDR3 spells CASSVAGAGDGPGELFF. Here the CDR3 DNA reads TGTGCCAGCAGCGTAGCGGGAGCGGGAGACGGCCCCGGGGAGCTGTTTTTT.

The rearrangement joins TRBV5-1 to TRBJ2-4, with 7 bases that match TRBD1. Losses at the gene ends were 4 bases for V and 6 bases for J; bases not matched to a gene: 7. Per the germline V gene, CDR1 is SGHRS and CDR2 is YFSETQ. The CDR3 consists of 14 residues. The chain's CDR3 is CASSPDRVGNIQYF. Written as DNA, the CDR3 is TGCGCCAGCAGCCCCGACAGGGTAGGAAACATTCAGTACTTC.

The V call is TRBV6-1, the J call TRBJ1-1; 7 nucleotides align to TRBD1. V shed 7 bases and J 2 bases; nucleotides not matched to a gene: 7. The CDR3 is made up of 14 amino acids. CDR1 is MNHNS and CDR2 is SASEGT in the germline V gene. Here the CDR3 DNA reads TGTGCCAGCAACACGGACAGGTATAACACTGAAGCTTTCTTT. It yields the protein CASNTDRYNTEAFF.

This clonotype was observed at least ten times. This sequence joins TRBV29-1 and TRBJ2-1, with D possibly being TRBD1 (6 bases). There are 15 residues in the CDR3. Looked up from germline, CDR1 is SQVTM and CDR2 is ANQGSEA. The V end was cut by 6 bases, the J end by 6 bases, with 21 bases between. CDR3 residues: CSVLQGSPKANEQFF. The CDR3 DNA follows: TGCAGCGTGCTTCAGGGGAGTCCCAAGGCCAATGAGCAGTTCTTC.

This clonotype appeared a few times. The V and J genes are TRBV11-2 and TRBJ1-2; no reliable D call. There are 12 residues in the CDR3. The germline gives CDR1 SGHAT, CDR2 FQNNGV. The germline V and J ends were trimmed by 5 bases and 8 bases, with 12 bases remaining between them. CDR3 amino acids: CASSRSQEGYTF. CDR3 nucleotide sequence: TGTGCCAGCAGCCGATCTCAAGAAGGCTACACCTTC.

The V and J genes are TRBV15 and TRBJ2-1; D may be TRBD2 (6 bases). The CDR3 contains 15 residues. CDR1 and CDR2 from the germline V gene are LNHNV and YYDKDF (reference sequence). V was shortened by 1 base and J by 7 bases, with 14 bases between the two germline ends. CDR3 sequence reads: CATSRALEGGNEQFF. The CDR3 DNA is TGTGCCACCAGCAGAGCCTTAGAGGGAGGTAATGAGCAGTTCTTC.

The chain recombines TRBV4-2 with TRBJ2-6; D may be TRBD1 (5 bases). The CDR3 consists of 16 residues. Germline-derived CDR1 and CDR2 are LGHNA and YNFKEQ. V shed 0 bases and J shed 4 bases, with 10 bases lying between them. The CDR3 sequence is CASSQDPGRGANVLTF. CDR3 coding DNA: TGTGCCAGCAGCCAAGATCCAGGGCGAGGGGCCAACGTCCTGACTTTC.

In its sample, this clonotype was seen many times. This chain links TRBV19 with TRBJ2-7; perhaps TRBD1 as D (6 bases). Germline V CDR1 and CDR2: LNHDA, SQIVND (reference sequence). Trimming took 4 bases from V and 3 from J, leaving 10 bases between them. This CDR3 contains 13 residues. The CDR3 loop is CASSTRGNYEQYF. CDR3 nucleotides: TGTGCCAGTAGTACAAGGGGGAACTACGAGCAGTACTTC.

V usage is TRBV7-2 and J usage is TRBJ2-7; TRBD2 matches 10 bases. Unmatched junction bases numbered 8, after V lost 5 bases and J lost 4 bases. CDR1 is SGHTA, CDR2 FQGNSA, per germline. The CDR3 sequence is 15 residues long. CDR3 DNA: TGTGCCAGCAGCCGAGCGGGAGGGCCAAGGTACGAGCAGTACTTC. Amino acid sequence: CASSRAGGPRYEQYF.

The chain is built from TRBV7-2 and TRBJ2-7; D gene uncertain. Deletions cut 5 bases from V and 7 bases from J, with 12 bases between. The CDR3 totals 12 residues. Germline CDR1 is SGHTA and CDR2 is FQGNSA. The CDR3 protein is CASSLTGWEQYF. In nucleotides, the CDR3 is TGTGCCAGCAGCCTGACGGGCTGGGAGCAGTACTTC.

This clonotype showed up just a few times. The genes are TRBV5-5 and TRBJ1-5; D is undetermined. Germline loops: CDR1 SGHKS, CDR2 YYEKEE (reference sequence). CDR3 length equals 17 residues. The ends were cut back, 0 bases at V and 2 bases at J, with 15 bases in the middle. CDR3 loop: CASSLVPSGVGNQPQHF. The DNA for the CDR3 is TGTGCCAGCAGCTTGGTGCCCTCCGGTGTCGGCAATCAGCCCCAGCATTTT.

This clonotype occurred a few times. For the CDR3, the DNA is TGTGCCAGCAGTTTTAGACTAGCGGGAAGCACAGATACGCAGTATTTT. It yields the protein CASSFRLAGSTDTQYF. The chain has TRBV28 and TRBJ2-3; 11 bases align to TRBD2. Per germline, CDR1 MDHEN and CDR2 SYDVKM. J was trimmed by 0 bases and V by 3 bases; bases with no gene match: 2. The CDR3 contains 16 residues.

The chain joins TRBV28 to TRBJ2-7, with 9 bases matching TRBD2. Germline CDR1 MDHEN, CDR2 SYDVKM. V lost 5 bases to trimming and J lost 0 bases; unmatched junction nucleotides: 8. The CDR3 sequence is 16 residues long. The CDR3 nucleotides are TGTGCCAGCAGTCTAGCCCGACTAGCGGACTCCTACGAGCAGTACTTC. Translated: CASSLARLADSYEQYF.